These T cell receptor beta chains were read from a single sample in a study of identical twins. Using its own MiXCR run on the 5' RACE reads, TCRdb lists one record per CDR3 protein. The table records some 1,600,000 distinct CDR3 sequences, under 35% of them present only once. The sequenced sample consisted of cord blood. The receptor set was obtained from a newborn girl in good health. The CDR3 runs from the conserved cysteine through the conserved F or W. The D gene is left open where the match is weak. Some rows mark clone size as missing; the rest say once, few, many or name a class of expanded clone.

TRBJ2-1 | TRBD2 | few | TRBV20-1 | TGCAGTGCTAGAGATTCCCCGACTAGCGGGGGGACAAGCTCCTACAATGAGCAGTTCTTC | CSARDSPTSGGTSSYNEQFF
TRBJ2-7 | TRBD1 | - | TRBV12-3/TRBV12-4 | TGTGCCAGCAGTTTCTCGGACAGGGAATTCTACGAGCAGTACTTC | CASSFSDREFYEQYF
TRBJ1-1 | - | - | TRBV5-1 | TGCGCCAGCAGCTTGGATCCGGGGATGAACACTGAAGCTTTCTTT | CASSLDPGMNTEAFF
TRBJ2-7 | TRBD2 | few | TRBV5-1 | TGCGCCAGCAGCTTGGTGGGGGTACCAATAGCGGGAGCCTACGAGCAGTACTTC | CASSLVGVPIAGAYEQYF
TRBJ2-4 | TRBD2 | - | TRBV20-1 | TGCAGTGCTCCGACAGATTTTAGCGGGCCGGGCTCCTACGAGCAGTCCTTC | CSAPTDFSGPGSYEQSF
TRBJ2-1 | TRBD2 | few | TRBV27 | TGTGCCAGCAGTTTAATCGCGGGGGGGATACAGTTCTTC | CASSLIAGGIQFF
TRBJ2-1 | - | few | TRBV2 | TGTGCCAGCAGTGAAGTGGGGGTGACCTCCTACAATGAGCAGTTCTTC | CASSEVGVTSYNEQFF
TRBJ2-3 | TRBD1 | - | TRBV6-1 | TGTGCCAGCAGTGAAACTCCCAGGGGGCAGGTTACGCAGTATTTT | CASSETPRGQVTQYF
TRBJ1-5 | TRBD1 | many | TRBV6-2/TRBV6-3 | TGTGCCAGCAGGGAGCCGGGACAGGGGGCGTTTTATAGCAATCAGCCCCAGCATTTT | CASREPGQGAFYSNQPQHF
TRBJ1-5 | - | - | TRBV6-1 | TGTGCCAGCAGTGAAGCGACAGGAGGGGTGGTACGCAATCAGCCCCAGCATTTT | CASSEATGGVVRNQPQHF
TRBJ2-1 | - | few | TRBV4-1 | TGCGCCAGCAGCCAACCAAGCGGGAATGAGCAGTTCTTC | CASSQPSGNEQFF
TRBJ2-3 | - | few | TRBV25-1 | TGTGCCAGCCCCTTGGCTCATCCCACAGATACGCAGTATTTT | CASPLAHPTDTQYF
TRBJ2-7 | - | - | TRBV12-3/TRBV12-4 | TGTGCCAGCACCGCATACAGGTACTCCTACAATGAGCAGTACTTC | CASTAYRYSYNEQYF
TRBJ2-3 | - | - | TRBV4-2 | TGTGCCAGCAGCCCCTTTTCTCTCAGGGCTAGCACAGATACGCAGTATTTT | CASSPFSLRASTDTQYF
TRBJ2-1 | TRBD2 | - | TRBV5-4 | TGTGCCAGCACCGGGACTAGCGGGGGGATATACAATGAGCAGTTCTTC | CASTGTSGGIYNEQFF
TRBJ2-6 | - | few | TRBV3-1 | TGTGCCAGCAGCCAAGAATCGGGCCTCTCTGGGGCCAACGTCCTGACTTTC | CASSQESGLSGANVLTF
TRBJ2-7 | TRBD2 | - | TRBV7-2 | TGTGCCAGCAGCTTTTCTAGCGGCTCCTACAATGAGCAGTACTTC | CASSFSSGSYNEQYF
TRBJ1-6 | - | few | TRBV20-1 | TGCAGTGCTAGAGTCCCGAGGGGTAATTCACCCCTCCACTTT | CSARVPRGNSPLHF
TRBJ1-1 | - | - | TRBV30 | TGTGCCTGGAGTGTGCGGGTTAACAGGGACACTGAAGCTTTCTTT | CAWSVRVNRDTEAFF
TRBJ1-2 | - | - | TRBV5-1 | TGCGCCAGCAGCTTCGCTCGGGGGCTGATGTTTAACTGTGGCTACACCTTC | CASSFARGLMFNCGYTF
TRBJ2-2 | - | once | TRBV21-1 | TGTGCCAGGGGAGTACGTATAGCGGGGCTATACACCGGGGAGCTGTTTTTT | CARGVRIAGLYTGELFF
TRBJ2-7 | TRBD1 | many | TRBV20-1 | TGCAGTGCTTCTTCTTGGGACAGACTCTACGAGCAGTACTTC | CSASSWDRLYEQYF
TRBJ2-3 | TRBD2 | few | TRBV5-1 | TGCGCCAGCAGCTGGGGGGAACTAGCGGGGGGTCACACGGATACGCAGTATTTT | CASSWGELAGGHTDTQYF
TRBJ1-5 | - | - | TRBV4-2 | TGTGCCAGCAGCCAAGATCTTGGAGGAGGCAATCAGCCCCAGCATTTT | CASSQDLGGGNQPQHF
TRBJ2-1 | - | few | TRBV3-1 | TGTGCCAGCAGCCCGACCCGCGGGACAGTAGCCTACAATGAGCAGTTCTTC | CASSPTRGTVAYNEQFF
TRBJ2-5 | TRBD2 | - | TRBV19 | TGTGCCAGTAGTAACCTCCGCGGACTAGCGGGAAAAGTAGAGACCCAGTACTTC | CASSNLRGLAGKVETQYF
TRBJ2-2 | - | few | TRBV10-3 | TGTGCCATCAGTGAGTCGCGAGGCACCGGGGAGCTGTTTTTT | CAISESRGTGELFF
TRBJ1-5 | TRBD1 | few | TRBV20-1 | TGCAGTGCAGCCGAGGACAGGGGCTTTTTCAATCAGCCCCAGCATTTT | CSAAEDRGFFNQPQHF
TRBJ2-7 | TRBD1 | many | TRBV29-1 | TGCAGCGTTGAATTGGGACAGGGGGCCTACGAGCAGTACTTC | CSVELGQGAYEQYF